A single T cell receptor (beta chain) is shown here with its context. The antigen is not known. Sequencing used immunoSEQ multiplex PCR; TCRdb keeps in-frame clones, though not all of them. The sample includes around 41,000 clones, about three quarters of them seen just once. The record originates from a study of early stage breast cancer tumors. Whole-study results and caveats: Most shared enriched TCRB sequences were commonly generated ones. Compared with adjacent normal breast tissue, tumors showed 2 to 2.5-fold greater T cell density and higher clonality. Tumor and normal breast were distinguished via blood comparison in about 90% of the 16 patients.

Trimming cost V 5 bases and J 1 base; bases outside gene matches: 5. Germline lookup yields CDR1 MRHNA and CDR2 SNTAGT. The CDR3 has 17 amino acids. The sequence came from a person in their fifties with breast cancer. Sequences were obtained from blood. This sequence joins TRBV6-4 and TRBJ2-2; 12 positions agree with TRBD2. CDR3 region: CASSRLAGEGNTGELFF. The CDR3 DNA sequence: TGTGCCAGCAGTAGACTAGCGGGAGAGGGGAACACCGGGGAGCTGTTTTTT.